These 8 T cell receptor beta chains share one sample of origin, sequenced in a study of T cells in Graves' hyperthyroidism and ophthalmopathy. Regions amplified from RNA transcripts were the TCR beta CDR3 regions. TCR CDR3 underwent first-round RT-PCR with the HTBI primer set. TCRdb passed the multiplex PCR reads through MiXCR, listing each CDR3 protein once. The data hold around 240,000 distinct CDR3 sequences, with roughly 15% observed a single time. Sequencing was done on a sample of blood. All receptors come from a middle-aged woman with Graves' hyperthyroidism that later progressed to Graves' ophthalmopathy.

V is TRBV4-1 and J is TRBJ2-5; D is uncertain. Germline CDR1 and CDR2: MGHRA and YSYEKL. The CDR3 totals 16 residues. V gave up 1 base and J gave up 5 bases, with 17 bases separating them. DNA for the CDR3: TGCGCCAGCAGCCAAGCGACGCGGCGTGATCGTGAGACCCAGTACTTC. This gives the protein CASSQATRRDRETQYF.

This clonotype was recorded at least ten times. This rearrangement joins TRBV20-1 to TRBJ2-7; unclear D gene. Trimming shortened V by 1 base and J by 5 bases, and 21 bases separated the two germline ends. This CDR3 comprises 16 residues. Looked up from germline, CDR1 is DFQATT and CDR2 is SNEGSKA (reference sequence). In DNA, the CDR3 is TGCAGTGCTAGAGGGTCCACAGCGCACACACCCAACGAGCAGTACTTC. Translating it yields CSARGSTAHTPNEQYF.

The chain employs TRBV10-2 and TRBJ2-7, with TRBD1 as a possible D gene (6 bases). V was cut by 5 bases and J by 0 bases, with 11 bases left in between. The CDR3 totals 14 residues. CDR1 and CDR2 (germline): WSHSY, SAAADI. The CDR3 region has the DNA TGCGCCAGCAGTTGGGGCAGGGGCTCCTACGAGCAGTACTTC. It translates to CASSWGRGSYEQYF.

This chain joins TRBV5-1 and TRBJ2-3; D might be TRBD2 (5 bases). Trimming removed 4 bases from V and 8 bases from J, with 23 bases in between. This CDR3 has 16 amino acids. Per the germline V gene, CDR1 is SGHRS and CDR2 is YFSETQ. CDR3 coding DNA: TGCGCCAGCAGCGGTAGCGCGGGCCAGACTTTCTTTACGCAGTATTTT. Its translation is CASSGSAGQTFFTQYF.

This clonotype was recorded at least ten times. The chain employs TRBV11-2 and TRBJ2-1; tentatively, D is TRBD2 (6 bases). In germline, CDR1 is SGHAT, CDR2 FQNNGV. There are 15 residues in the CDR3. V gave up 3 bases and J gave up 4 bases, with 13 bases separating them. The CDR3 protein is CASSFRGTLYNEQFF. DNA of the CDR3: TGTGCCAGCAGCTTCCGCGGGACTTTGTACAATGAGCAGTTCTTC.

This clonotype was observed at least ten times. V usage is TRBV3-1 and J usage is TRBJ2-3, with 9 bases matching TRBD2. Germline loops: CDR1 LGHDT, CDR2 YNNKEL (reference sequence). V was clipped by 4 bases and J by 5 bases; unmatched bases: 10. The CDR3 length is 16 residues. Here the CDR3 DNA reads TGTGCCAGCAGCCTAAACTCCGGGACTAGCCTAGATACGCAGTATTTT. Translating it yields CASSLNSGTSLDTQYF.

This clonotype has at least ten counts. The genes are TRBV27 and TRBJ2-7; 8 bases map to TRBD2. In germline, CDR1 is MNHEY, CDR2 SMNVEV (reference sequence). The CDR3 spans 15 residues. V gave up 7 bases and J gave up 0 bases; unmatched junction bases: 8. The CDR3 nucleotides read TGTGCCAGCAAGGTGGACAGCGGGAGCTCCTACGAGCAGTACTTC. Its protein product is CASKVDSGSSYEQYF.

The chain combines TRBV6-1 with TRBJ1-2; D may be TRBD1 (5 bases). The germline V and J ends were trimmed by 4 bases and 4 bases, with 31 bases remaining between them. This CDR3 contains 20 residues. Germline V gene lookup returns CDR1 MNHNS and CDR2 SASEGT. The CDR3 loop is CASSAVIPNGAQDRGYGYTF. CDR3 DNA sequence: TGTGCCAGCAGTGCGGTAATCCCTAATGGGGCCCAGGATCGGGGCTATGGCTACACCTTC.